The 11 T cell receptor beta chains given below trace back to one sample, sequenced in a study of shared clonotypes between healthy human individuals. Assay used: immunoSEQ multiplex PCR; TCRdb lists only in-frame clones, some missing. The sample records roughly 1 million clones, about 76% being singletons. Sequencing was performed on memory CD4+ T cells sorted from blood. Subset here: CD45RA-negative fraction. The receptors here all came from a young man in good health.

The gene calls are TRBV5-1 and TRBJ2-5, with D possibly being TRBD1 or TRBD2 (5 bases each). The CDR3 has 14 amino acids. Germline V lookup: CDR1 SGHRS, CDR2 YFSETQ. V was pared by 4 bases and J by 5 bases, with 15 bases between. This chain's CDR3 is CASSTRTGTETQYF. For the CDR3, the DNA is TGCGCCAGCAGCACCCGGACTGGGACGGAGACCCAGTACTTC.

J is TRBJ2-2 and V is TRBV7-8, with 8 positions matching TRBD2. The J segment lost 6 bases and the V segment lost 2 bases, leaving 11 bases of the junction unmatched. The germline V gene has CDR1 SGHVS and CDR2 FQNEAQ. The CDR3 consists of 17 residues. CDR3: CASSLRGAGGSPGELFF. The CDR3, as DNA: TGTGCCAGCAGCTTACGGGGTGCGGGAGGTTCCCCCGGGGAGCTGTTTTTT.

Note on this clone: At one end the junction does not follow the germline gene, possibly because of a read error. The chain combines TRBV6-1 with TRBJ1-2, with 8 bases matching TRBD1. The CDR3 runs to 15 residues. From germline, CDR1 is MNHNS and CDR2 SASEGT. This CDR3 is CASSVLGQGNSGYTF. CDR3 coding DNA: TGTGCCAGCAGTGTCTTAGGACAGGGCAACTCTGGCTACACCTTC.

The chain combines TRBV6-5 with TRBJ1-2, with TRBD1 matching over 9 bases. CDR1 and CDR2 (germline): MNHEY, SVGAGI. Germline trimming cut 5 bases from V and 6 bases from J; bases unmatched to any gene: 7. This CDR3 spans 14 amino acids. The CDR3 nucleotides are TGTGCCAGCAGTGGACGACAGGGGGTAGATGGCTACACCTTC. Its translation is CASSGRQGVDGYTF.

V and J are TRBV11-2 and TRBJ2-7; D is unclear. The CDR3 covers 13 residues. Germline CDR1 reads SGHAT; CDR2 reads FQNNGV. V lost 1 base, J lost 7 bases, and 11 bases lay in between. The CDR3 coding sequence is TGTGCCAGCAGCTTAGTTGCCTTGGGGGAGCAGTACTTC. It encodes CASSLVALGEQYF.

The rearrangement joins TRBV6-5 to TRBJ1-6; D not resolved. The germline V gene has CDR1 MNHEY and CDR2 SVGAGI. V was trimmed by 5 bases and J by 7 bases, leaving 9 bases between them. The CDR3 is made up of 13 amino acids. The CDR3 DNA follows: TGTGCCAGCAGTGGTCCGGGCAATTCACCCCTCCACTTT. It encodes CASSGPGNSPLHF.

CDR3 sequence: CASSYASGGSYEQYF. CDR3 nucleotide sequence: TGTGCCAGCAGTTACGCCTCCGGGGGCTCCTACGAGCAGTACTTC. The chain carries TRBV6-5 and TRBJ2-7, with D possibly TRBD2 on 6 matching bases. Germline V gene lookup returns CDR1 MNHEY and CDR2 SVGAGI. The germline V and J ends were trimmed by 2 bases and 0 bases, with 11 bases remaining between them. This CDR3 is 15 amino acids long.

J is TRBJ2-7 and V is TRBV11-2, with D possibly being TRBD1 or TRBD2 (5 bases each). The germline gives CDR1 SGHAT, CDR2 FQNNGV. This CDR3 has 13 amino acids. The V and J ends lost 5 bases and 6 bases respectively, with 14 bases between them. CDR3 coding DNA: TGTGCCAGCAGCCCTCGAGGGGTAGGCGAGCAGTACTTC. Amino acid sequence: CASSPRGVGEQYF.

The genes are TRBV7-2 and TRBJ2-5; D remains ambiguous. V dropped 3 bases and J dropped 1 base, with 6 bases sitting between them. The germline gives CDR1 SGHTA, CDR2 FQGNSA. The CDR3 loop spans 13 amino acids. CDR3 loop: CASSFNSQETQYF. CDR3 DNA sequence: TGTGCCAGCAGCTTTAACTCCCAAGAGACCCAGTACTTC.

The chain joins TRBV10-3 to TRBJ1-4; D not certain. This CDR3 comprises 15 residues. Germline V gene lookup returns CDR1 ENHRY and CDR2 SYGVKD. The V gene lost 2 bases and the J gene lost 4 bases, with 11 bases spanning the gap. The CDR3 region has the DNA TGTGCCATCAGTGAGGGGCCAAGAAGTAATGAAAAACTGTTTTTT. This sequence encodes CAISEGPRSNEKLFF.

This chain connects TRBV10-3 to TRBJ1-4, with TRBD1 as a possible D gene (5 bases). CDR1 is ENHRY and CDR2 is SYGVKD in the germline V gene. The CDR3 extends over 14 amino acids. Trimming pared 5 bases from V and 7 bases from J, leaving 14 bases between. The CDR3 region has the DNA TGTGCCATCAGTCCAACGGGGACTTTTGAAAAACTGTTTTTT. It is translated as CAISPTGTFEKLFF.